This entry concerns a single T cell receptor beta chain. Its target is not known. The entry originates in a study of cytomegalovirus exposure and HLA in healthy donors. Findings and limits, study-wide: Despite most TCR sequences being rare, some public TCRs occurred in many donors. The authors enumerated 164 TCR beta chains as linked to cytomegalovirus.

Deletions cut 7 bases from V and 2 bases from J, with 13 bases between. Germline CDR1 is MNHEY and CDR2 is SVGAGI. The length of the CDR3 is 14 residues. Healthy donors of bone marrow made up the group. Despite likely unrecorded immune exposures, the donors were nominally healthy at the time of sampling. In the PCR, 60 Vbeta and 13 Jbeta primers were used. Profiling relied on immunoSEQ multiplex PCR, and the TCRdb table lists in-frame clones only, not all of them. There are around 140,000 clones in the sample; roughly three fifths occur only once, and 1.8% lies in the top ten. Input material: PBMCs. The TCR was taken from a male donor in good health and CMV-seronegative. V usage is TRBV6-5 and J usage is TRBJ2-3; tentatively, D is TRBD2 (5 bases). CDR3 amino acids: CASTPLANTDTQYF. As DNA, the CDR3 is TGTGCCAGCACCCCCCTAGCCAACACAGATACGCAGTATTTT.